The 27 T cell receptor beta chains presented below share a single source sample, sequenced in a study of shared clonotypes between healthy human individuals. The repertoire was sequenced with immunoSEQ multiplex PCR; TCRdb's copy has only in-frame clones and lacks some. This table holds about 2.1 million clones, under 95% found once. CD8 cells regarded as naive lacked CD45RO, were positively chosen for CCR7, and omitted terminally differentiated effector memory CD45RA+ cells. Sequenced material: naive CD8+ T cells from PBMCs. Every receptor here comes from a man between 18 and 35 years old in good health. Some clones in this sample may be carry-over from other donors' samples.

A few counts support this clone. The chain employs TRBV29-1 and TRBJ2-5; 10 nucleotides agree with TRBD2. Germline CDR1 SQVTM, CDR2 ANQGSEA. V trimming: 5 bases; J trimming: 4 bases; junction bases outside the gene matches: 10. CDR3 length equals 15 residues. The chain's CDR3 is CSVITTSGMSETQYF. CDR3 in DNA: TGCAGCGTTATTACCACTAGCGGGATGTCAGAGACCCAGTACTTC.

CDR3 sequence (DNA): TGTGCCAGCAGTCCTTCGACGGGGATTCGCGGCAATCAGCCCCAGCATTTT. Amino acids: CASSPSTGIRGNQPQHF. This chain connects TRBV28 to TRBJ1-5, with no clear D. Trimming pared 5 bases from V and 2 bases from J, leaving 19 bases between. CDR3 length: 17 amino acids. Germline CDR1 is MDHEN and CDR2 is SYDVKM.

The chain couples TRBV13 to TRBJ2-5, with 8 bases fitting TRBD1. Germline CDR1 and CDR2: PRHDT and FYEKMQ (reference sequence). V shed 1 base, J shed 1 base, and the junction held 8 bases outside the gene matches. The CDR3 runs 17 residues. The CDR3 DNA reads TGTGCCAGCAGCTTAGTGAAGACAGGGGTTAGCCAAGAGACCCAGTACTTC. Translation: CASSLVKTGVSQETQYF.

This rearrangement joins TRBV7-3 to TRBJ1-1; D gene uncertain. The CDR3 runs 13 residues. Germline V gene sequence: CDR1 SGHTA, CDR2 FQGTGA. V lost 4 bases to trimming and J lost 0 bases, with 6 bases between them. CDR3 sequence reads: CASSWTVNTEAFF. Here the CDR3 DNA reads TGTGCCAGCAGCTGGACGGTGAACACTGAAGCTTTCTTT.

V usage is TRBV27 and J usage is TRBJ2-1; the match to TRBD2 covers 7 bases. CDR3 length equals 18 residues. Germline trimming cut 5 bases from V and 8 bases from J; bases unmatched to any gene: 21. Germline CDR1 MNHEY, CDR2 SMNVEV (reference sequence). The CDR3 coding sequence is TGTGCCAGCAGTATCACCTTTGGGAGGGAAGGTAATGATCATGAGCAGTTCTTC. It is translated as CASSITFGREGNDHEQFF.

This clone was detected once. V is TRBV27 and J is TRBJ2-5; TRBD1 is a possible D gene (6 bases). Germline V gene data show CDR1 as MNHEY and CDR2 as SMNVEV (reference sequence). V was cut by 5 bases and J by 5 bases, with 15 bases left in between. The CDR3 is 14 residues long. CDR3 loop: CASSISTGGETQYF. CDR3 bases: TGTGCCAGCAGTATTTCGACAGGTGGGGAGACCCAGTACTTC.

J is TRBJ2-7 and V is TRBV10-2; weak D call: TRBD2 (6 bases). The CDR3 has 13 amino acids. Germline loops: CDR1 WSHSY, CDR2 SAAADI. The V end was cut by 10 bases, the J end by 3 bases, with 16 bases between. The CDR3 DNA follows: TGCGCCACAAAATTTTCGGGGGTCTACGAGCAGTACTTC. Its translation: CATKFSGVYEQYF.

This clone was recorded only once. Other DNA sequences in this specimen translate into the identical CDR3. The chain combines TRBV19 with TRBJ2-7; 7 nucleotides agree with TRBD2. CDR1 and CDR2 from the germline V gene are LNHDA and SQIVND (reference sequence). J gave up 6 bases and V 5 bases, and 7 bases lay outside the gene matches. The CDR3 covers 13 residues. As DNA, the CDR3 is TGTGCCAGTAGTCCTAGACTAGCAGGCGAGCAGTACTTC. This gives the protein CASSPRLAGEQYF. Filled out from reference TRBV19 and TRBJ2-7, the complete variable domain reads DGGITQSPKYLFRKEGQNVTLSCEQNLNHDAMYWYRQDPGQGLRLIYYSQIVNDFQKGDIAEGYSVSREKKESFPLTVTSAQKNPTAFYLCASSPRLAGEQYFGPGTRLTVT.

This chain joins TRBV9 and TRBJ2-7; the D gene is possibly TRBD2 (6 bases). V was clipped by 3 bases and J by 5 bases, with 12 bases between them. Germline V gene data show CDR1 as SGDLS and CDR2 as YYNGEE. The CDR3 consists of 13 residues. In DNA, the CDR3 is TGTGCCAGCAGCGGCCGGGACTCTCACGAGCAGTACTTC. It yields the protein CASSGRDSHEQYF.

The V gene is TRBV4-1, the J gene TRBJ2-7; 9 bases match TRBD2. The ends lost 0 bases at V and 3 bases at J; junction bases unmatched: 12. Per the germline V gene, CDR1 is MGHRA and CDR2 is YSYEKL. CDR3 length: 18 residues. As DNA, the CDR3 is TGCGCCAGCAGCCAAGAAGGGCCCTTAGGCGGGAGGGGCTACGAGCAGTACTTC. Its protein is CASSQEGPLGGRGYEQYF.

The chain couples TRBV7-9 to TRBJ2-2; 8 nucleotides align to TRBD1. V dropped 5 bases and J dropped 5; count of bases not matched to a gene: 10. Germline V gene sequence: CDR1 SEHNR, CDR2 FQNEAQ (reference sequence). CDR3 length equals 16 residues. CDR3 bases: TGTGCCAGCAGCACCTCGGACAGGGAAGCAACCGGGGAGCTGTTTTTT. Translated, it gives CASSTSDREATGELFF. Full variable domain (remainder filled in from reference TRBV7-9 and TRBJ2-2): DTGVSQNPRHKITKRGQNVTFRCDPISEHNRLYWYRQTLGQGPEFLTYFQNEAQLEKSRLLSDRFSAERPKGSFSTLEIQRTEQGDSAMYLCASSTSDREATGELFFGEGSRLTVL.

In this sample, this clone turned up once. The J gene is TRBJ1-2, the V gene TRBV29-1, with D possibly matching TRBD1 (6 bases). CDR3 length: 14 amino acids. The ends were cut back, 4 bases at V and 4 bases at J, with 16 bases in the middle. CDR1 and CDR2 (germline): SQVTM, ANQGSEA. The CDR3, as DNA: TGCAGCGTTGTGAGTCGGGACACCTCCTATGGCTACACCTTC. It translates to CSVVSRDTSYGYTF.

The chain couples TRBV7-8 to TRBJ2-7, with D possibly TRBD2 on 5 matching bases. Germline values: CDR1 SGHVS, CDR2 FQNEAQ. Trimming took off 5 bases at V and 3 bases at J, with 17 bases between the two ends. CDR3 length: 15 residues. The CDR3 DNA reads as TGTGCCAGCAGCCCAACCGGGGTGGAGGTCTACGAGCAGTACTTC. The encoded protein is CASSPTGVEVYEQYF.

V is TRBV5-4 and J is TRBJ1-2; TRBD1 agrees at 8 bases. Germline V gives CDR1 SGHNT, CDR2 YYREEE (reference sequence). Unmatched junction bases numbered 7, after V lost 4 bases and J lost 5 bases. The CDR3 sequence is 14 residues long. The CDR3 region is CASSSRDRLYGYTF. The DNA for the CDR3 is TGTGCCAGCAGCAGTCGGGACAGGCTATATGGCTACACCTTC.

In this sample, this clone turned up once. V gene TRBV30 combines with J gene TRBJ1-1; D gene uncertain. Germline assignment: CDR1 GTSNPN and CDR2 SVGIG (reference sequence). V shed 4 bases and J shed 1 base, with 16 bases lying between them. This CDR3 region has 15 residues. In DNA, the CDR3 is TGTGCCTGGACCCTGCGAAGGGCCAGGAACACTGAAGCTTTCTTT. Residues: CAWTLRRARNTEAFF.

V usage is TRBV27 and J usage is TRBJ1-1; no clear D. Trimming stripped 8 bases from V and 0 bases from J, with 13 bases between. From germline, CDR1 is MNHEY and CDR2 SMNVEV (reference sequence). This CDR3 region has 14 residues. CDR3 nucleotide sequence: TGTGCCAGCCACTCCTCCTCGATGAACACTGAAGCTTTCTTT. As protein: CASHSSSMNTEAFF.

The CDR3 region is CSAPLGLNTEAFF. For the CDR3, the DNA is TGCAGCGCCCCCTTGGGGTTGAACACTGAAGCTTTCTTT. V is TRBV29-1 and J is TRBJ1-1, with D unresolved. The germline V gene encodes CDR1 SQVTM and CDR2 ANQGSEA. The CDR3 length is 13 residues. The V and J ends lost 7 bases and 0 bases respectively, with 12 bases between them.

This sequence joins TRBV4-1 and TRBJ1-2, with 7 bases aligning to TRBD1. The germline V gene has CDR1 MGHRA and CDR2 YSYEKL. With V trimmed by 4 bases and J by 4 bases, 6 bases remained unmatched. This CDR3 has 14 residues. This CDR3 reads CASSPRQGGYGYTF. The CDR3 coding sequence is TGCGCCAGCAGCCCCCGACAGGGCGGCTATGGCTACACCTTC.

V and J are TRBV20-1 and TRBJ1-2; D is perhaps TRBD1 (6 bases). Germline V gene lookup returns CDR1 DFQATT and CDR2 SNEGSKA (reference sequence). The CDR3 is made up of 11 amino acids. V was shortened by 5 bases and J by 7 bases, with 11 bases between the two germline ends. CDR3: CSAQQGGGYTF. The CDR3 region has the DNA TGCAGTGCTCAACAGGGCGGTGGCTACACCTTC.

The chain links TRBV11-3 to TRBJ2-1; D uncertain. This CDR3 region has 15 residues. The germline gives CDR1 SGHNT, CDR2 YENEEA. Deletions cut 2 bases from V and 7 bases from J, with 15 bases between. The CDR3, as DNA: TGTGCCAGCAGCTTAATGGGCGGATCAAGAAATGAGCAGTTCTTC. Translating it yields CASSLMGGSRNEQFF.

This chain links TRBV7-9 with TRBJ1-1; D gene uncertain. The CDR3 has 12 residues. With 7 bases removed from V and 0 bases from J, the gap between germline ends came to 6 bases. The germline CDR1 and CDR2 sequences are SEHNR and FQNEAQ (reference sequence). The CDR3 DNA reads TGTGCCAGCACAAGTATGAACACTGAAGCTTTCTTT. Translating gives CASTSMNTEAFF.

This chain uses TRBV6-1 with TRBJ2-1; D may match TRBD1 or TRBD2 (5 bases each). With 6 bases removed from V and 12 bases from J, the gap between germline ends came to 24 bases. Germline values: CDR1 MNHNS, CDR2 SASEGT. This CDR3 region has 15 residues. The CDR3 region has the DNA TGTGCCAGCAGACCGGGACCCAAGGGGTTGGTTGGGCAGTTCTTC. Translation gives CASRPGPKGLVGQFF.

This chain joins TRBV4-1 and TRBJ2-1; 9 nucleotides line up with TRBD2. In germline, CDR1 is MGHRA, CDR2 YSYEKL. V was pared by 4 bases and J by 6 bases, with 13 bases of the junction left unmatched. The length of the CDR3 is 17 residues. CDR3 amino acids: CASSPSPELAGFNEQFF. The CDR3 nucleotides read TGCGCCAGCAGCCCCAGCCCGGAACTAGCGGGCTTCAATGAGCAGTTCTTC.

This clone occurred many times. This chain connects TRBV28 to TRBJ1-3, with a possible D match to TRBD1 (6 bases). The germline gives CDR1 MDHEN, CDR2 SYDVKM. Trimming shortened V by 2 bases and J by 6 bases, and 11 bases separated the two germline ends. The CDR3 has 14 residues. CDR3 in DNA: TGTGCCAGCAGTTTAAACAGGGAGCCAAACACCATATATTTT. Residues: CASSLNREPNTIYF.

The chain carries TRBV11-2 and TRBJ2-7; 12 bases align to TRBD2. Per the germline V gene, CDR1 is SGHAT and CDR2 is FQNNGV. J lost 5 bases, V lost 4 bases, and 12 bases had no gene match. This CDR3 spans 17 amino acids. This CDR3 reads CASSWGTSGSKGDEQYF. The CDR3 region has the DNA TGTGCCAGCAGCTGGGGGACTAGCGGGTCCAAGGGGGACGAGCAGTACTTC.

The chain carries TRBV15 and TRBJ2-2, with D possibly TRBD2 on 6 matching bases. This CDR3 has 16 amino acids. Germline V lookup: CDR1 LNHNV, CDR2 YYDKDF (reference sequence). Between the trimmed V and J ends, which lost 3 bases and 5 bases, there was a span of 16 bases. CDR3 sequence reads: CATSSEETGVTGELFF. DNA for the CDR3: TGTGCCACCAGCAGCGAAGAAACGGGGGTGACCGGGGAGCTGTTTTTT.

Note on this clone: The sample carries other DNA sequences with the same CDR3. V is TRBV7-6 and J is TRBJ2-3; a possible D gene is TRBD2 (6 bases). V was cut by 0 bases and J by 4 bases, with 8 bases left in between. This CDR3 has 14 amino acids. Germline CDR1 and CDR2: SGHVS and FNYEAQ. CDR3 amino acids: CASSLAGGSDTQYF. CDR3 sequence (DNA): TGTGCCAGCAGCTTAGCGGGAGGATCAGATACGCAGTATTTT.